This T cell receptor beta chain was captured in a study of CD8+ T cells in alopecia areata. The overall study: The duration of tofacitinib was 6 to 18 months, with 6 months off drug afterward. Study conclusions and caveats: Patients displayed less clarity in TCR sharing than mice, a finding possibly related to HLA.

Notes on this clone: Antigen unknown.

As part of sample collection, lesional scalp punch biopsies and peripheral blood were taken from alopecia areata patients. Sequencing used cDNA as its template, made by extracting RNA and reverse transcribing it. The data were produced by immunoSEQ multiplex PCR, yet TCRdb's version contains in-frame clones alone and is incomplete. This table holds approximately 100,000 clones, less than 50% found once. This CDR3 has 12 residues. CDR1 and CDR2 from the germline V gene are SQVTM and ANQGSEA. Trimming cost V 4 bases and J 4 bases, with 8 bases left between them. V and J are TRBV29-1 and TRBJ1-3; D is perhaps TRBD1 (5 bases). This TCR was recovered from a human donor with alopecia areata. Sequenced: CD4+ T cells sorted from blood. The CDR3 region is CSVATEGNTIYF. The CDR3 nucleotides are TGCAGCGTTGCGACAGAAGGAAACACCATATATTTT.